What follows is one T cell receptor beta chain and its context. Its antigen is as yet unknown. Other DNA sequences in this specimen translate into the identical CDR3. Profiled with immunoSEQ multiplex PCR; TCRdb holds only in-frame clones, not every one. The sample includes some 50,000 clones, 84% of them seen just once. V was shortened by 3 bases and J by 7 bases, with 11 bases between the two germline ends. This CDR3 is 13 amino acids long. From germline, CDR1 is SGDLS and CDR2 YYNGEE. The data belong to a study of OX40 agonist ivuxolimab in advanced cancers. Regarding the study as a whole: Within 6 weeks, CD4+ and CD8+ blood T cells expanded clonally at 0.1 to 3.0 mg/kg.

Sequencing was performed on CD4+ or CD8+ T cells sorted from blood, taken in a trial of the OX40 agonist ivuxolimab. The sequence came from an adult with an advanced solid tumor such as melanoma, head and neck, liver or kidney cancer. V gene TRBV9 combines with J gene TRBJ1-5, with D maybe TRBD1 (5 bases). The DNA for the CDR3 is TGTGCCAGCAGCGCCGGGGGTTCCCAGCCCCAGCATTTT. It is translated as CASSAGGSQPQHF.